This T cell receptor (beta chain) was captured in a study of T cells after yellow fever vaccination (dated by TCRdb to the late 2010s). Notes on the research overall: The SMART-Seq v4 Ultra Low Input RNA kit was used to prepare libraries from fractions with low cell numbers. To follow T-cell clones before and after both primary and booster YFV17D yellow fever vaccination, bulk TCR alpha and beta repertoires underwent longitudinal sequencing. Bulk PBMC replicates and cell subsets were isolated from blood drawn at multiple timepoints before and after both primary and secondary immunization. Two healthy male donors, one aged 18 to 29 and one aged 30 to 39 years, were included in the cohort. General conclusions and limits of the study: A small share of clonotypes occurred in both CD4 and CD8 compartments, likely arising from convergent recombination. After the booster, most clones that had expanded after primary vaccination were detected again (around 96% of CD4 and 88% of CD8), suggesting broad maintenance of memory. Because the study included only a couple of donors, the extent to which the findings can be generalized is limited. The secondary T-cell response was found to be weaker but faster than the primary response, with a peak reached on day 5 rather than on day 15. FACS-sorted repertoires could contain abundant contaminating clonotypes from the bulk population, so computational filtering was required.

The treatment or condition label for this specimen denotes: live attenuated yellow fever vaccine strain. Two biological replicates of bulk PBMCs were collected at each blood-draw timepoint. PBMCs were isolated from peripheral blood using a standard Ficoll-Paque protocol. TriZol was used to extract RNA from bulk PBMCs, from CD4 and CD8 fractions, and from dextramer-positive and dextramer-negative fractions. Note on this clonotype: Its antigen remains undetermined. The sample holds no much larger clone one base away, and base qualities are not on file.

The CDR1 and CDR2 encoded by the germline V gene are MNHEY and SVGEGT. Trimming removed 3 bases from V and 4 bases from J, leaving 13 bases between the germline ends. The CDR3, from cysteine to phenylalanine, totals 15 residues. Here the CDR3 DNA is all that survives: 45 bases in frame from base 1. TCR cDNA was synthesized by 5'RACE template switching, through which a universal primer site and unique molecular identifiers were introduced. Priming of cDNA synthesis was performed from both the TCR alpha and TCR beta constant segments. Library amplification involved two PCR steps, and the second step added sample barcodes and sequencing adapters. Sequencing of libraries was done on Illumina HiSeq 2500 (2x100 bp) or NovaSeq (2x150 bp). The published analysis was carried out like this. Reads were demultiplexed and collapsed into UMI consensus sequences with MIGEC, and V(D)J alignment was performed with MiXCR. Vaccine-responding clonotypes were identified with edgeR using replicate PBMC samples, with FDR below 0.01 and a log2 fold change above 5 up to day 15 being required. CD4 or CD8 identity was assigned to each bulk clonotype according to whether the clonotype was present at higher abundance in the sequenced CD4 repertoire or the sequenced CD8 repertoire. TCRdb ran its own pipeline on the public reads, namely fastp trimming at Q25 and MiXCR clone calling, and kept in-frame beta chains. For every CDR3 protein sequence, its rows merge into one entry that carries the most common genes and DNA. The V and J calls, along with clone size, are taken from TCRdb and not from the paper's own processing. For this sample there are 450,000 to 650,000 distinct CDR3 sequences; approximately 12% appear just once. The ten largest account for about 14% of the sample.

The chain links TRBV6-2 or TRBV6-3 with TRBJ2-1; matching of 6 bases hints at TRBD2 as the D gene. The sequence derives from a man between 25 and 39 years old who received the YFV17D yellow fever vaccine. This sample comprised PBMCs, obtained on the day of the yellow fever booster vaccination. The sequence in DNA is TGTGCCAGCAGTTATTTGGCTAGCGAATACAATGAGCAGTTCTTC. It translates to CASSYLASEYNEQFF.